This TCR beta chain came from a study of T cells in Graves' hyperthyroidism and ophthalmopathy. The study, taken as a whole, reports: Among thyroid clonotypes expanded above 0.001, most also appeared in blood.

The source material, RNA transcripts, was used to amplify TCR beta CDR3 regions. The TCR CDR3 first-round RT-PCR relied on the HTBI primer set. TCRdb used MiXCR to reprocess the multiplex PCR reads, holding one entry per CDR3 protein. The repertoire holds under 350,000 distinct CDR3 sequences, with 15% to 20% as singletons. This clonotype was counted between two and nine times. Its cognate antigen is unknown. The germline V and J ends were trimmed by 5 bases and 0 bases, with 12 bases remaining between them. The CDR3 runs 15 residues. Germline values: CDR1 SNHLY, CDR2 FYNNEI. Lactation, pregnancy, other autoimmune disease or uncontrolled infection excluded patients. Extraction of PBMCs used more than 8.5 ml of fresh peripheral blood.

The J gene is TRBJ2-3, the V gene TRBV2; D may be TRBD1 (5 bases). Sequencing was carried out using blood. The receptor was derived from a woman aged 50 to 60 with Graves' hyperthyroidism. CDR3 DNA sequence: TGTGCCAGCAGTTTTGGACATACTAGCACAGATACGCAGTATTTT. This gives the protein CASSFGHTSTDTQYF.